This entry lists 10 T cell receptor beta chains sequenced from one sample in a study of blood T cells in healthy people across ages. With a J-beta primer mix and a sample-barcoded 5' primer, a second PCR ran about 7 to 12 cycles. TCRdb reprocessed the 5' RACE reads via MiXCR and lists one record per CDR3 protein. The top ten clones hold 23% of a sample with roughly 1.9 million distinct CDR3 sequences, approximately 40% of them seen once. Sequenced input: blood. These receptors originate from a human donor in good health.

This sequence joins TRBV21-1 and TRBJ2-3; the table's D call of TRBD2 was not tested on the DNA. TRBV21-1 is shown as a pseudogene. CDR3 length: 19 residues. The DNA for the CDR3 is TGTGCCAGCAGCAAACCTTCTAGGAGACGACTAGCGGGGGTTGATACGCAGTATTTT. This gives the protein CASSKPSRRRLAGVDTQYF.

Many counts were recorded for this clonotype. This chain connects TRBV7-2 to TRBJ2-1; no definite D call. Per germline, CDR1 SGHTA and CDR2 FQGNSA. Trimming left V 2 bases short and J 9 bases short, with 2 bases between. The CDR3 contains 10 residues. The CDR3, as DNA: TGTGCCAGCAGCTTAAGTGAGCAGTTCTTC. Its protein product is CASSLSEQFF.

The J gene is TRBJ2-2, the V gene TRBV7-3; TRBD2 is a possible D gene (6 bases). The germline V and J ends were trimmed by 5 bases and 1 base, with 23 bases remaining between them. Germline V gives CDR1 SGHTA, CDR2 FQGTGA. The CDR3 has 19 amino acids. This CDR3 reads CASSPTPWDAGLNTGELFF. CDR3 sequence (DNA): TGTGCCAGCAGCCCAACGCCATGGGATGCGGGGTTGAACACCGGGGAGCTGTTTTTT.

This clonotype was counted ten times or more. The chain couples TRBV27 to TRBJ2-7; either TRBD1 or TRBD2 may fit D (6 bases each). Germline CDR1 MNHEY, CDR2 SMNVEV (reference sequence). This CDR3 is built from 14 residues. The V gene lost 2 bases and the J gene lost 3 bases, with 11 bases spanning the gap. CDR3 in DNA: TGTGCCAGCAGTTTAGCGGGACAAGACTACGAGCAGTACTTC. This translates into CASSLAGQDYEQYF.

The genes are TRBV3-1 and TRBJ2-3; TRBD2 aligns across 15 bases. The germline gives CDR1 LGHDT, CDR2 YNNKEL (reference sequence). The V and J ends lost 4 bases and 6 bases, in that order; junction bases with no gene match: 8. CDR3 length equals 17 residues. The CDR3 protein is CASSRWTSGGEKDTQYF. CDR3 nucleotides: TGTGCCAGCAGCCGATGGACTAGCGGGGGGGAGAAGGATACGCAGTATTTT.

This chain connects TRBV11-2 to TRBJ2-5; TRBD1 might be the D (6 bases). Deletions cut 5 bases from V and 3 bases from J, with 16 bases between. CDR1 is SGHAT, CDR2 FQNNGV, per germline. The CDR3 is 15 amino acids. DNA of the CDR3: TGTGCCAGCAGCCCAACCGGGACATCGAAAGAGACCCAGTACTTC. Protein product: CASSPTGTSKETQYF.

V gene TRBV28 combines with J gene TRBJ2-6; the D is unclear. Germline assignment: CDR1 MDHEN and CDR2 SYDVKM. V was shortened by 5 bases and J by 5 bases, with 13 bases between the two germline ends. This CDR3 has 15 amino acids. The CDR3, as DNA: TGTGCCAGCAGTAATGGGGTGGTGAGGGCCAACGTCCTGACTTTC. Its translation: CASSNGVVRANVLTF.

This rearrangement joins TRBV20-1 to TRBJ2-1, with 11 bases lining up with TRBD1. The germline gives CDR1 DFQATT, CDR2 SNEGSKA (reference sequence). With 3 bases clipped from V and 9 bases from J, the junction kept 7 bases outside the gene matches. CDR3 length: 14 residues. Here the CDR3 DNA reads TGCAGTGCTAGTACCGGGACAGGGGGTGGTGAGCAGTTCTTC. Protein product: CSASTGTGGGEQFF.

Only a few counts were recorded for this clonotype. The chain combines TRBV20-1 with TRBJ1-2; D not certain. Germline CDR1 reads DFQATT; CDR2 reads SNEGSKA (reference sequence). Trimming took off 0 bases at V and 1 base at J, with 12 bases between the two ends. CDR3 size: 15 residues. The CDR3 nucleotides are TGCAGTGCTAGAGATCCGTTGGCGGGTAACTATGGCTACACCTTC. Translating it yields CSARDPLAGNYGYTF.

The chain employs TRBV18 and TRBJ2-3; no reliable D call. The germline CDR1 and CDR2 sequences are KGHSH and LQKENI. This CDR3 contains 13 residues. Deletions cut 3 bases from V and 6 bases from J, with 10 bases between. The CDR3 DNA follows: TGTGCCAGCTCACCGATGGAGCAGGATACGCAGTATTTT. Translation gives CASSPMEQDTQYF.